The entry below describes one T cell receptor (beta chain). Its antigen is unidentified. CDR1 is SGHTA, CDR2 FQGNSA, per germline. The CDR3 covers 15 residues. Between the trimmed V and J ends, which lost 2 bases and 1 base, there was a span of 11 bases. This sample was taken from a study of OX40 agonist ivuxolimab in advanced cancers. About the study: Patients enrolled in dose escalation were diagnosed with hepatocellular carcinoma, melanoma, renal cell or head and neck cancer. Whole-study results and caveats: The study observed clonal expansion of CD4+ and CD8+ blood T cells by week 6 at 0.1 to 3.0 mg/kg. Also showing low normalized T-cell clonal expansion were some of the nonresponders.

Excluded were patients having autoimmune disease history or systemic immunosuppression. Assay used: immunoSEQ multiplex PCR; TCRdb lists only in-frame clones, some missing. The table shows 55,000 to 85,000 clones, with approximately 87% occurring only once. V gene TRBV7-2 combines with J gene TRBJ1-1, with D unresolved. The TCR comes from an adult with an advanced solid tumor such as melanoma, head and neck, liver or kidney cancer. Sample: CD4+ or CD8+ T cells sorted from blood, taken in a trial of the OX40 agonist ivuxolimab. The CDR3 reads CASSLLGVGNTEAFF. CDR3 DNA sequence: TGTGCCAGCAGCTTACTCGGGGTCGGGAACACTGAAGCTTTCTTT.